The rows below give T cell receptor beta chains drawn from one sample of a study of Ad26.COV2.S vaccination and SARS-CoV-2 variants. Generated by immunoSEQ multiplex PCR, the TCRdb table keeps only in-frame clones and is missing some. The sample shows around 420,000 clones, approximately 90% of them seen only once. The source material was peripheral blood, sampled in a trial of Ad26.COV2.S vaccine versus placebo. These TCRs come from a person between 18 and 59 years old who received the Ad26.COV2.S COVID-19 vaccine or a placebo. Each CDR3 is given with its conserved first and last residue. Fields, in order: clone size, V gene, CDR3 length, D gene, J gene, CDR3 protein, CDR3 DNA. A D gene is named only where the DNA matches it firmly. Clone size is not always given. Where it is, it says once, few, many or a class for expanded clones.

NA	TRBV6-5	13	NA	TRBJ1-2	CASSLRGAVGYTF	TGTGCCAGCAGTCTCCGAGGGGCGGTAGGCTACACCTTC
NA	TRBV27	16	TRBD1	TRBJ2-1	CASSLSWAGGVNEQFF	TGTGCCAGCAGTTTATCGTGGGCAGGGGGTGTCAATGAGCAGTTCTTC
NA	TRBV3-1/TRBV3-2	20	TRBD2	TRBJ2-2	CASSTTRTSGGAWDTGELFF	TGTGCCAGCAGCACAACTAGAACGAGCGGGGGCGCGTGGGACACCGGGGAGCTGTTTTTT
NA	TRBV5-1	18	TRBD1	TRBJ1-3	CASSFVPPSTGAGNTIYF	TGCGCCAGCAGCTTTGTGCCTCCTTCCACAGGGGCTGGAAACACCATATATTTT
NA	TRBV28	13	NA	TRBJ1-1	CASRVQGYTEAFF	TGTGCCAGCCGAGTCCAGGGGTACACTGAAGCTTTCTTT
NA	TRBV5-1	14	NA	TRBJ2-7	CASSWGPNSYEQYF	TGCGCCAGCAGTTGGGGGCCGAACTCCTACGAGCAGTACTTC
NA	TRBV6-5	12	NA	TRBJ2-7	CASSYFAGEQYF	TGTGCCAGCAGTTACTTTGCGGGCGAGCAGTACTTC
NA	TRBV4-3	19	TRBD2	TRBJ2-1	CASSQWASGGPSSYNEQFF	TGCGCCAGCAGCCAATGGGCTAGCGGGGGGCCGAGCTCCTACAATGAGCAGTTCTTC
NA	TRBV6-1	15	TRBD1	TRBJ2-7	CASSEIKTGYYEQYF	TGTGCCAGCAGTGAAATTAAGACAGGGTACTACGAGCAGTACTTC
NA	TRBV5-1	14	TRBD2	TRBJ2-1	CASSQTSGHNEQFF	TGCGCCAGCAGCCAGACTAGCGGTCACAATGAGCAGTTCTTC
NA	TRBV29-1	14	TRBD1	TRBJ2-5	CSVYRGPTQETQYF	TGCAGCGTTTACAGGGGCCCCACCCAAGAGACCCAGTACTTC
NA	TRBV5-1	15	NA	TRBJ2-5	CASSPLLQGKETQYF	TGCGCCAGCAGCCCCCTCCTGCAGGGAAAAGAGACCCAGTACTTC
NA	TRBV13	15	TRBD1	TRBJ2-7	CASSQQGALGYEQYF	TGTGCCAGCAGCCAACAGGGGGCGTTGGGCTACGAGCAGTACTTC
NA	TRBV2	11	NA	TRBJ2-1	CASSFSFEQFF	TGTGCCAGCAGTTTCAGCTTTGAGCAGTTCTTC
NA	TRBV7-3	14	NA	TRBJ2-3	CASSLRGRTDTQYF	TGTGCCAGCAGCTTAAGGGGACGCACAGATACGCAGTATTTT
NA	TRBV4-3	18	TRBD2	TRBJ2-7	CASSQSPLLAGYSYEQYF	TGCGCCAGCAGCCAATCCCCACTACTAGCGGGTTACTCCTACGAGCAGTACTTC
NA	TRBV4-3	16	NA	TRBJ1-5	CASSQSSGRSNQPQHF	TGCGCCAGCAGCCAAAGCTCCGGTCGGAGCAATCAGCCCCAGCATTTT
once	TRBV19	14	TRBD1	TRBJ2-7	CASRSRDRPSEQYF	TGTGCCAGTAGATCCAGGGACAGGCCTAGCGAGCAGTACTTC
NA	TRBV5-1	17	TRBD2	TRBJ2-5	CASSFRGSGGYQETQYF	TGCGCCAGCAGCTTTCGGGGAAGCGGGGGGTACCAAGAGACCCAGTACTTC
NA	TRBV2	17	TRBD2	TRBJ2-3	CASSESASGTYTDTQYF	TGTGCCAGCAGTGAATCGGCTAGCGGGACCTACACAGATACGCAGTATTTT
NA	TRBV4-1	15	TRBD1	TRBJ1-5	CASSQRGHSNQPQHF	TGCGCCAGCAGCCAAAGGGGGCATAGCAATCAGCCCCAGCATTTT
NA	TRBV5-6	12	TRBD1	TRBJ2-1	CASSFGDRKQFF	TGTGCCAGCAGCTTTGGGGACAGAAAGCAGTTCTTC
once	TRBV7-7	13	TRBD1	TRBJ2-7	CASSAQGAREQYF	TGTGCCAGCAGCGCACAGGGGGCGCGAGAGCAGTACTTC
NA	TRBV3-1/TRBV3-2	14	TRBD1	TRBJ1-1	CASTLGQGNTEAFF	TGTGCCAGCACCCTGGGACAGGGTAACACTGAAGCTTTCTTT
NA	TRBV19	14	TRBD1	TRBJ2-7	CASRQRDSSYEQYF	TGTGCCAGTCGTCAAAGGGACAGCTCCTACGAGCAGTACTTC
NA	TRBV10-2	18	TRBD2	TRBJ2-5	CASRATLSGGHPRETQYF	TGCGCCAGCAGGGCCACGCTGAGCGGGGGCCATCCCCGCGAGACCCAGTACTTC
NA	TRBV7-9	13	NA	TRBJ2-2	CASSLEGTGELFF	TGTGCCAGCAGCTTAGAGGGGACCGGGGAGCTGTTTTTT
NA	TRBV5-8	14	TRBD2	TRBJ2-3	CASSFRGRGDTQYF	TGTGCCAGCAGCTTCCGCGGGAGAGGGGATACGCAGTATTTT
NA	TRBV19	14	TRBD1	TRBJ1-2	CASSIGQGIYGYTF	TGTGCCAGTAGTATTGGACAGGGTATCTATGGCTACACCTTC
NA	TRBV29-1	16	TRBD2	TRBJ2-5	CSVGSSGGPVGGSQYF	TGCAGCGTTGGGTCTAGCGGGGGGCCCGTCGGAGGGTCCCAGTACTTC
NA	TRBV4-2	16	TRBD1	TRBJ2-7	CASSQAAGTANYEQYF	TGTGCCAGCAGCCAAGCCGCCGGGACAGCAAACTACGAGCAGTACTTC
NA	TRBV12-3/TRBV12-4	13	NA	TRBJ1-1	CASSLTGNTEAFF	TGTGCCAGCAGTCTCACCGGAAACACTGAAGCTTTCTTT
NA	TRBV12-5	11	NA	TRBJ2-3	CASGIADTQYF	TGTGCTAGTGGCATAGCAGATACGCAGTATTTT
once	TRBV5-8	15	TRBD1	TRBJ2-1	CASSLTGQGLGEQFF	TGTGCCAGCAGCTTGACAGGACAGGGGCTGGGTGAGCAGTTCTTC
NA	TRBV24-1	13	TRBD1	TRBJ2-5	CATSDVQGETQYF	TGTGCCACCAGTGATGTACAGGGGGAGACCCAGTACTTC
NA	TRBV28	13	NA	TRBJ1-5	CASFPGANQPQHF	TGTGCCAGCTTCCCGGGGGCGAATCAGCCCCAGCATTTT
NA	TRBV9	16	TRBD1	TRBJ2-5	CASSVGPRTGEETQYF	TGTGCCAGCAGCGTAGGGCCCAGGACAGGGGAAGAGACCCAGTACTTC
NA	TRBV11-1	16	NA	TRBJ1-6	CASSKATSSYNSPLHF	TGTGCCAGCAGCAAAGCCACAAGCTCCTATAATTCACCCCTCCACTTT
NA	TRBV5-1	14	TRBD2	TRBJ2-1	CASSLGTSGNAQFF	TGCGCCAGCAGCTTGGGGACTAGCGGGAATGCGCAGTTCTTC
NA	TRBV5-1	16	TRBD2	TRBJ2-1	CASREGLAGGLNEQFF	TGCGCCAGCAGAGAGGGACTAGCGGGGGGCCTGAATGAGCAGTTCTTC
NA	TRBV4-1	16	NA	TRBJ1-5	CASSQDSLYSNQPQHF	TGCGCCAGCAGCCAAGATTCTTTATATAGCAATCAGCCCCAGCATTTT
NA	TRBV27	15	NA	TRBJ2-7	CASSLTSAPYYEQYF	TGTGCCAGCAGTTTAACCTCTGCCCCCTACTACGAGCAGTACTTC
NA	TRBV2	14	TRBD1	TRBJ1-5	CASNQGQGKQPQHF	TGTGCCAGCAACCAAGGACAGGGCAAACAGCCCCAGCATTTT
NA	TRBV7-2	14	NA	TRBJ1-4	CASSPGGGSQKLFF	TGTGCCAGCAGCCCCGGGGGGGGGAGCCAAAAACTGTTTTTT
NA	TRBV6-2/TRBV6-3	15	NA	TRBJ1-5	CASSYSRQGNQPQHF	TGTGCCAGCAGTTACTCGCGGCAGGGCAATCAGCCCCAGCATTTT